This section outlines one TCR beta chain sequence together with its context. This sample is drawn from a study of cytomegalovirus exposure and HLA in healthy donors. The CDR3 length is 15 residues. After removal of 6 bases from V and 10 bases from J, the junction contained 8 bases not matched to a gene. Germline assignment: CDR1 MNHEY and CDR2 SVGAGI. PCR was performed using 60 Vbeta and 13 Jbeta primers. The data were produced by immunoSEQ multiplex PCR, yet TCRdb's version contains in-frame clones alone and is incomplete. The sample lists about 160,000 clones; 70% to 90% were seen once. The J gene is TRBJ2-1, the V gene TRBV6-5; 14 positions match TRBD2. The sequenced sample consisted of PBMCs. The receptor was isolated from a woman aged 25 to 39 in good health and CMV-seropositive. CDR3 region: CASRRLAGGLGEQFF. CDR3 nucleotides: TGTGCCAGCAGGCGACTAGCGGGGGGGCTGGGGGAGCAGTTCTTC.